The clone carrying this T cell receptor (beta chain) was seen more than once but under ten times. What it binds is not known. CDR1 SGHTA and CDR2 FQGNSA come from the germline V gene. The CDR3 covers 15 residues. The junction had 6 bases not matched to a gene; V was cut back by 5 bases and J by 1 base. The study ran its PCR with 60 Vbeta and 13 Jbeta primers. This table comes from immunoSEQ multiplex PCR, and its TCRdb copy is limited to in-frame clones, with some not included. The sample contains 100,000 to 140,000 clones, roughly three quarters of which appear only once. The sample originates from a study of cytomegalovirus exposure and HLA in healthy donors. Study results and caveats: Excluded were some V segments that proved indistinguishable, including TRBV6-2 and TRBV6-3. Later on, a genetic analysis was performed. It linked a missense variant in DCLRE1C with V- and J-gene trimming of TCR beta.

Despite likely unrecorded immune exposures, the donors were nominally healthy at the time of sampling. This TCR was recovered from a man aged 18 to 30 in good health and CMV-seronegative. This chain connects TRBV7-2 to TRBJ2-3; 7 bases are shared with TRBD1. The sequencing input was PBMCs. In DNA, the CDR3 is TGTGCCAGCAGCAGCTCCCAGGGGGGCACAGATACGCAGTATTTT. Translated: CASSSSQGGTDTQYF.